This T cell receptor (beta chain) was recovered during a study of Ad26.COV2.S vaccination and SARS-CoV-2 variants. About the study: Ad26.COV2.S, an intramuscular injection, was given once or twice 56 days apart.

The sample's treatment: roughly 20 received Ad26.COV2.S at low or high dose, single or two shots; a few received placebo; per-sample allocation not given. Sampling was done on day 63 after the first vaccine or placebo injection. Cohort 1b enrolled adults aged 18-55 years in Boston. The study, taken as a whole, reports: Once vaccination had occurred, spike-specific CD8+ and CD4+ T cell responses reportedly showed substantial breadth.

On this clone: What it binds is unknown. A junction end diverges from the germline sequence, so it may reflect a read error.

The assay was immunoSEQ multiplex PCR, and TCRdb's table has in-frame clones only and misses some. The sample carries around 500,000 clones, 89% recorded once. The CDR3 loop spans 11 amino acids. Germline V gene data show CDR1 as SGHDT and CDR2 as YYEEEE. This receptor was taken from a person between 18 and 65 years old who received the Ad26.COV2.S COVID-19 vaccine or a placebo. The starting material was peripheral blood, obtained in a trial of Ad26.COV2.S vaccine versus placebo. The chain uses TRBV5-6 and TRBJ1-1, with TRBD1 as a possible D gene (5 bases). The DNA of the CDR3 is TGTGCCAGCAGCTTCTATCGGGACCTACGCTTT. Encoded protein: CASSFYRDLRF.